This T cell receptor beta chain was identified in a study of blood T cell repertoires in COVID-19 (dated by TCRdb to the early 2020s). Background for the entire study: The collaborator samples originated in the United States, Italy and Spain and spanned the acute and convalescent phases of COVID-19. The material from the prospective study consisted of cDNA or gDNA derived from T cells, B-cell-depleted T cells, or PBMCs. Deeply sampled blood TCRbeta repertoires from subjects exposed to, actively infected with, or recovered from COVID-19 were included in the dataset. A freely available public database, intended as a resource for researchers studying the immune response to SARS-CoV-2, is where the repertoires were released. Samples were obtained from the ongoing ImmuneRACE study (first 160 participants) and from about 1,300 subjects provided by 6 global collaborators. Nearly every sample came with metadata listing a de-identified subject ID, COVID-19 status, age in years and sex. Where HLA class I and class II types were available, the types were taken from metadata supplied by the sample provider, not from assay-based typing.

Enrolling through a virtual design, the prospective study's participants ranged in age from roughly 18 to 100 years and lived across 24 United States geographic areas. Cohort assignment in the prospective study relied on participant-reported clinical history from a screening survey and a study questionnaire. For ImmuneRACE Cohort 3, a participant was defined as recovered based on two consecutive negative NP/OP PCR tests, clearance by a healthcare professional, or resolution of symptoms. Each participant in the prospective study had whole blood, serum and a nasopharyngeal or oropharyngeal swab collected by mobile phlebotomists. Participants in the prospective study had the option to provide additional blood draws and questionnaires over an approximately 2-month period. Before DNA extraction, blood samples from the prospective study were shipped at room temperature or frozen. This clone is a singleton in its sample. The antigen it binds to is not known. Within one base of it there is no much larger clone, and no base qualities were kept.

TCRbeta CDR3 regions were amplified from genomic DNA by means of the immunoSEQ Assay, a bias-controlled multiplex PCR. The paper's data handling went like this. The number of nucleated cells in each sample was estimated from the amplification of reference gene primers within the assay. To quantify the absolute abundance of each unique TCRbeta CDR3 rearrangement, sequence reads were collapsed and filtered. For each sample, productive Simpson clonality was calculated as the square root of Simpson's diversity index across productive rearrangements. This is the immuneACCESS table as TCRdb keeps it, with only in-frame sequences that have V and J called. A part of the clones is gone; compared with another copy, unresolved V genes explain less than half, and the rest is unexplained. V, J and clone size are those of that table, while D and trimming were read from the DNA. For this sample there are over 200,000 clones; about 80% appear just once. The top ten hold 1.8% of the sample.

Broader findings and caveats from the paper: The quantity of clinical and demographic metadata differed by source and by participant and was supplied without curation.

The specimen was PBMCs or T cells enriched from blood (not recorded which). The source is a man between 60 and 75 years old who had recovered from COVID-19.

The CDR3 region reads CASSYNRDQPQHF. The DNA sequence is given as TGTGCCAGCAGTTACAACAGGGATCAGCCCCAGCATTTT. The chain employs TRBV6-5 and TRBJ1-5, and the D gene may be TRBD1, 6 bases matching. CDR1 and CDR2 are drawn from the germline V gene: MNHEY, SVGAGI. The CDR3 sequence holds 13 residues, the cysteine and phenylalanine included. Only the CDR3 region is kept as DNA, spanning 39 bases read in frame from base 1. Between the V and J ends, shortened by 2 bases and 5 bases respectively, the junction contains 7 bases.